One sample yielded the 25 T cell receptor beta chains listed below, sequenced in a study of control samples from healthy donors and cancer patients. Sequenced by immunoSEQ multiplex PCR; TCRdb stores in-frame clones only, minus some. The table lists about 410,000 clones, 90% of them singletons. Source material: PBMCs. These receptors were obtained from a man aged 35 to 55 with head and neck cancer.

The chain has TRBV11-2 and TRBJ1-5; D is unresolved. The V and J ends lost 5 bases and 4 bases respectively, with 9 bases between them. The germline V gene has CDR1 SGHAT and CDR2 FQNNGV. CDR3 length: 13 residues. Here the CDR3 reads CASSLTANQPQHF. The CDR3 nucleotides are TGTGCCAGCAGCCTGACTGCGAATCAGCCCCAGCATTTT.

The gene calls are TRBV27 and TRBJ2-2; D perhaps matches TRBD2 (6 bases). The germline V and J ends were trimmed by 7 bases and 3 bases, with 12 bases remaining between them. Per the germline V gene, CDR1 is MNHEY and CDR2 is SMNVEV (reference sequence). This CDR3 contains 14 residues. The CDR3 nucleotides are TGTGCCAGCACTCAAGGAGGGCACACCGGGGAGCTGTTTTTT. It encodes CASTQGGHTGELFF.

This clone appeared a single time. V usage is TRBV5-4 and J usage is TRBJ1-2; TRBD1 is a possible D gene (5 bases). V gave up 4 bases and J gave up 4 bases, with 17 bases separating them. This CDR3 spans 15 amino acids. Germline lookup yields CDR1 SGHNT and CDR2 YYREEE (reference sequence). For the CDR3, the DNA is TGTGCCAGCAGCGCCGGGGGGAATGGACCCTATGGCTACACCTTC. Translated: CASSAGGNGPYGYTF.

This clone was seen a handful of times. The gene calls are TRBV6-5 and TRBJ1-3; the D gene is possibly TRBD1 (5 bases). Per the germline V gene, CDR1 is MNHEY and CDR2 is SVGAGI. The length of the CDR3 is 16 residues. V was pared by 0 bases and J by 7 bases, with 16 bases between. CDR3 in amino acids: CASSYSTFARDNTIYF. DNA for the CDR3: TGTGCCAGCAGTTACTCGACTTTTGCCAGGGATAACACCATATATTTT.

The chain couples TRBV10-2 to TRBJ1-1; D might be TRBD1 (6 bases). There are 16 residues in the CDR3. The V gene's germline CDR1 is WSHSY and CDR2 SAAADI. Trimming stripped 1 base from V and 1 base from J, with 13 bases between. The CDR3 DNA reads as TGCGCCAGCAGTGAGTGGTTGGACAGCAAGAACACTGAAGCTTTCTTT. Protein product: CASSEWLDSKNTEAFF.

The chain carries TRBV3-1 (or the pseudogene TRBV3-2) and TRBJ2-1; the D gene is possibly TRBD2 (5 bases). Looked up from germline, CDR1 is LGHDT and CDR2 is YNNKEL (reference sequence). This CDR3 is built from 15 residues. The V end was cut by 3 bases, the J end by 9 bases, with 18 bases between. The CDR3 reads CASSHPGVGAGEQFF. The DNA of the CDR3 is TGTGCCAGCAGCCATCCCGGGGTGGGAGCTGGTGAGCAGTTCTTC.

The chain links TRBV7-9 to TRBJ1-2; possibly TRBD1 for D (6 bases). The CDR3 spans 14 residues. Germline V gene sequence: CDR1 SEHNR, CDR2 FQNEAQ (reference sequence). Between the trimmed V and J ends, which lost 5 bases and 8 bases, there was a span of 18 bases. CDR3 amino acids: CASSEVGTMSGYTF. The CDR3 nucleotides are TGTGCCAGCAGCGAGGTAGGGACAATGAGCGGCTACACCTTC.

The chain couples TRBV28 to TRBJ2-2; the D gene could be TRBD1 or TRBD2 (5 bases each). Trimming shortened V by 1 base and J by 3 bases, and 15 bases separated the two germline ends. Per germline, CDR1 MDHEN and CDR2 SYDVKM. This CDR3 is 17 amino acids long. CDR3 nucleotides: TGTGCCAGCAGTTTATCGCCCCGGGGCTGGGACACCGGGGAGCTGTTTTTT. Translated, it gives CASSLSPRGWDTGELFF. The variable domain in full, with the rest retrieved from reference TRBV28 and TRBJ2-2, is DVKVTQSSRYLVKRTGEKVFLECVQDMDHENMFWYRQDPGLGLRLIYFSYDVKMKEKGDIPEGYSVSREKKERFSLILESASTNQTSMYLCASSLSPRGWDTGELFFGEGSRLTVL.

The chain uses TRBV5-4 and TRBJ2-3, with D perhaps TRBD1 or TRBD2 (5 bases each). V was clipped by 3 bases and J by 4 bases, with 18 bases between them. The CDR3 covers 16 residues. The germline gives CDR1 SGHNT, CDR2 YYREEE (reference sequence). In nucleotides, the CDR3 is TGTGCCAGCAGCTCCGGGACCCCAAGCGGCCCAGATACGCAGTATTTT. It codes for CASSSGTPSGPDTQYF. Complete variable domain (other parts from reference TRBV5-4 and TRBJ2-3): ETGVTQSPTHLIKTRGQQVTLRCSSQSGHNTVSWYQQALGQGPQFIFQYYREEENGRGNFPPRFSGLQFPNYSSELNVNALELDDSALYLCASSSGTPSGPDTQYFGPGTRLTVL.

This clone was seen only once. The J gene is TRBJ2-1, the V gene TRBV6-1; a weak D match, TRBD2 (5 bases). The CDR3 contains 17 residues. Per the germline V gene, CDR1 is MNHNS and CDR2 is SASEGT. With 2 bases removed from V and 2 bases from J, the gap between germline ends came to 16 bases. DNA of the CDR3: TGTGCCAGCAGTGAATCAGTGGGTCTAGCAGCCTACAATGAGCAGTTCTTC. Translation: CASSESVGLAAYNEQFF.

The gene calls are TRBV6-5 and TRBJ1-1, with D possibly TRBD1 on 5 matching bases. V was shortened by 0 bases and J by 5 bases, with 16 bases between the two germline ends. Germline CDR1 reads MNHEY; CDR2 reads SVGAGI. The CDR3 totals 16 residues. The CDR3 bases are TGTGCCAGCAGTTACTCCTTCAACGTCGGGGCGACTGAAGCTTTCTTT. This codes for CASSYSFNVGATEAFF.

The chain's CDR3 is CASSETGKTASEQFF. The CDR3 DNA sequence: TGTGCCAGCAGCGAGACAGGGAAAACGGCCAGTGAGCAGTTCTTC. This chain connects TRBV7-2 to TRBJ2-1, with 7 nucleotides matching TRBD1. The CDR3 contains 15 residues. The J segment lost 9 bases and the V segment lost 5 bases, leaving 13 bases of the junction unmatched. Germline V gene lookup returns CDR1 SGHTA and CDR2 FQGNSA.

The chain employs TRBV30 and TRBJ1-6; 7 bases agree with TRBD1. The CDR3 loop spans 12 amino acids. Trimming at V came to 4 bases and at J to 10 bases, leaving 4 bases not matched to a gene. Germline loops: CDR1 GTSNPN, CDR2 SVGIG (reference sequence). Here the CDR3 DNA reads TGTGCCTGGAAACAGGGGCAATCACCCCTCCACTTT. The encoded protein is CAWKQGQSPLHF.

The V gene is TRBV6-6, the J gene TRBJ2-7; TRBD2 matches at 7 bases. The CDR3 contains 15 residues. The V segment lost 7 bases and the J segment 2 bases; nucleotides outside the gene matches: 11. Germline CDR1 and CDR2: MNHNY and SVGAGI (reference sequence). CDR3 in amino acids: CASTFSSGAPYEQYF. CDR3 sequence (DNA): TGTGCCAGCACCTTCTCTAGCGGAGCCCCCTACGAGCAGTACTTC.

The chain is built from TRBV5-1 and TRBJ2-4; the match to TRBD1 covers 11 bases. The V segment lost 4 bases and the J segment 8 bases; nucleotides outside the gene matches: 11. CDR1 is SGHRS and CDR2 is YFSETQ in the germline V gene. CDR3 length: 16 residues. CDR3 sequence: CASSQGQGVGLDIQYF. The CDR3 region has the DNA TGCGCCAGCAGCCAGGGACAGGGGGTGGGCTTAGACATTCAGTACTTC.

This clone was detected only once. This CDR3 is CASRPAGGFVSGYTF. As DNA, the CDR3 is TGTGCCAGCAGGCCAGCAGGGGGCTTTGTTTCGGGCTACACCTTC. V is TRBV6-5 and J is TRBJ1-2, with 8 bases lining up with TRBD1. The CDR3 spans 15 residues. Germline-derived CDR1 and CDR2 are MNHEY and SVGAGI. The V and J ends lost 6 bases and 8 bases, in that order; junction bases with no gene match: 14.

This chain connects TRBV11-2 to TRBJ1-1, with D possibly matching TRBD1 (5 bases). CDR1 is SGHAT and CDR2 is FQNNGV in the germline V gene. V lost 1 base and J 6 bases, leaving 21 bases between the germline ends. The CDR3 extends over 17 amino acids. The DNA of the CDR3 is TGTGCCAGCAGCTTAGCCCCAGTCGTGGGGGGGGTGGCTGAAGCTTTCTTT. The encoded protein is CASSLAPVVGGVAEAFF.

The CDR3 spells CASSQAGTGRKLFF. The DNA of the CDR3 is TGTGCCAGCAGCCAGGCCGGGACAGGTAGAAAACTGTTTTTT. This chain links TRBV7-2 with TRBJ1-4; 8 bases map to TRBD1. Per germline, CDR1 SGHTA and CDR2 FQGNSA. With 5 bases clipped from V and 10 bases from J, the junction kept 9 bases outside the gene matches. The CDR3 is made up of 14 amino acids.

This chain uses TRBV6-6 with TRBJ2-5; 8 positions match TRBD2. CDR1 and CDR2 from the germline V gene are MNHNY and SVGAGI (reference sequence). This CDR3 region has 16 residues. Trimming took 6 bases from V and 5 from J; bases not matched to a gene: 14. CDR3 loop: CASRPRTSPLAETQYF. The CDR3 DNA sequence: TGTGCCAGCAGACCTCGGACTAGCCCACTGGCGGAGACCCAGTACTTC.

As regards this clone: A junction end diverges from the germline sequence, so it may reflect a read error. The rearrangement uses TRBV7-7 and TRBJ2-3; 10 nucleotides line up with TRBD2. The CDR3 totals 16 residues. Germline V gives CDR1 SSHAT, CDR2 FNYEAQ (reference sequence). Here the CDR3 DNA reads TGTGCTAGCAGCCCGTCACTAGCGGGACGCACAGATACGCAGTATTTT. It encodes CASSPSLAGRTDTQYF.

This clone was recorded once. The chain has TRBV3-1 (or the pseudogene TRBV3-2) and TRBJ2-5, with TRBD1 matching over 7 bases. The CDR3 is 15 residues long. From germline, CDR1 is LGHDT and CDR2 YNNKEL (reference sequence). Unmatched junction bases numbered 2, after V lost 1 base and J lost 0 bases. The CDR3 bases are TGTGCCAGCAGCCAAGTGACAGGGCACCAAGAGACCCAGTACTTC. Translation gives CASSQVTGHQETQYF.

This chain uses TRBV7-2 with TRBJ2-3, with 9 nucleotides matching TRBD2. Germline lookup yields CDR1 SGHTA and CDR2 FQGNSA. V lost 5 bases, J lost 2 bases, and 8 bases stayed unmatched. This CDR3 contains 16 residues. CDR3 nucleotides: TGTGCCAGCAGCCAGGATTTAGCGGGGGTCACAGATACGCAGTATTTT. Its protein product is CASSQDLAGVTDTQYF.

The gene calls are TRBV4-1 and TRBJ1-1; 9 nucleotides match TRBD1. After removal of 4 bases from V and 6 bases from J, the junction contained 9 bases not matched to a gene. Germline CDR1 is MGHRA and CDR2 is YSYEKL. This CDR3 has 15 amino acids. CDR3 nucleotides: TGCGCCAGCAGCCGCACACAGGGGGCTGGGGCTGAAGCTTTCTTT. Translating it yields CASSRTQGAGAEAFF.

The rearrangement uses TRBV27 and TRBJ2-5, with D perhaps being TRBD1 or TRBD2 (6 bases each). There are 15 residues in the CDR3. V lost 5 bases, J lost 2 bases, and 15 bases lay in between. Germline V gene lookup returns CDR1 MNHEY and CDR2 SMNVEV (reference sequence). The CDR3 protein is CASSTRQGRQETQYF. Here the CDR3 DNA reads TGTGCCAGCAGTACTCGTCAGGGGAGGCAAGAGACCCAGTACTTC.

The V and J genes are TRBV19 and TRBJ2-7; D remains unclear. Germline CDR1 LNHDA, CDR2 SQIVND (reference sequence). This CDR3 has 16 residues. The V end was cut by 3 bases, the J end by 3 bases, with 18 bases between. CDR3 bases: TGTGCCAGTAGTATCGGTTCATTAGCCGGCGACTACGAGCAGTACTTC. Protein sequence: CASSIGSLAGDYEQYF.